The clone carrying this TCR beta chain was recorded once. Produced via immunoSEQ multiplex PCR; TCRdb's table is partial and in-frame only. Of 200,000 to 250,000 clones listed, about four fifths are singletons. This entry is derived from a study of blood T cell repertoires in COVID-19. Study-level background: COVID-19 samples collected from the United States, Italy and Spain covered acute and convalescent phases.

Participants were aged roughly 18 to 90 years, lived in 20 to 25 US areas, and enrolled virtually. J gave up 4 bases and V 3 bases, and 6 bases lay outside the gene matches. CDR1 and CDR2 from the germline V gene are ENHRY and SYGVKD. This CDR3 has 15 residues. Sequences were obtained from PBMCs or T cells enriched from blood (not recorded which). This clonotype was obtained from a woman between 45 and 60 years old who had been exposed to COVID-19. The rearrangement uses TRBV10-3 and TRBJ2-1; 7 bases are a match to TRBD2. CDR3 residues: CAISDSSGDYNEQFF. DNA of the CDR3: TGTGCCATCAGTGATTCAAGCGGGGATTACAATGAGCAGTTCTTC.